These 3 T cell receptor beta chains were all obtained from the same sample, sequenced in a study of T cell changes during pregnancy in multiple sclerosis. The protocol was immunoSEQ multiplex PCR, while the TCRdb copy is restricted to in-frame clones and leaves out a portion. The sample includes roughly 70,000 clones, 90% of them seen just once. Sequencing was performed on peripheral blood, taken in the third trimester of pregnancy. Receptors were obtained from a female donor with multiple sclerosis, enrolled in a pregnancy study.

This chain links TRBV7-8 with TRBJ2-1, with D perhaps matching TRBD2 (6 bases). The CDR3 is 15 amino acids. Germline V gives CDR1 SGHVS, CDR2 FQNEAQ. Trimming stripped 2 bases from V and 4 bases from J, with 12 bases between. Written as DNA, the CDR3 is TGTGCCAGCAGCTTACTCGGGACTGAATACAATGAGCAGTTCTTC. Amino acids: CASSLLGTEYNEQFF.

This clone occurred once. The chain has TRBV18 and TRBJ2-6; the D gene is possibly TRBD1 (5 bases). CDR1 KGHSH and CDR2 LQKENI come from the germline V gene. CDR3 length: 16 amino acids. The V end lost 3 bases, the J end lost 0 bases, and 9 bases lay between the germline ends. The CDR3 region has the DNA TGTGCCAGCTCACCCGATGACAGCTCTGGGGCCAACGTCCTGACTTTC. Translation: CASSPDDSSGANVLTF.

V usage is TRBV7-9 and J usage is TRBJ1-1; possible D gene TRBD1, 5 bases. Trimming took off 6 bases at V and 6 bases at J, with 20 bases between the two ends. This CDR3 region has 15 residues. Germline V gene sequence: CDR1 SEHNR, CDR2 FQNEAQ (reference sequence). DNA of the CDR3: TGTGCCAGCAGGGCTAGCCGGGGGGAGAGTGCTGAAGCTTTCTTT. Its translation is CASRASRGESAEAFF.